This TCR beta chain was sequenced during a study of T cells in Graves' hyperthyroidism and ophthalmopathy. What was amplified from RNA transcripts were TCR beta CDR3 regions. First-round RT-PCR of the TCR CDR3 relied on the HTBI primer set. MiXCR, applied by TCRdb to the multiplex PCR reads, yields one record per CDR3 protein. Here the sample spans about 380,000 distinct CDR3 sequences, approximately 17% being singletons. In the case of this clonotype: It may be a read error: a sequence one base away is much more abundant.

CDR3 length equals 13 residues. CDR1 and CDR2 from the germline V gene are SNHLY and FYNNEI. This clonotype was sampled from a man younger than 30 with Graves' ophthalmopathy. The chain has TRBV2 and TRBJ1-6; 7 nucleotides align to TRBD1. The sample taken for sequencing was blood. DNA of the CDR3: TGTGCCAGCGGAGGACAGGAGAATTCACCCCTCCGCTTT. Translated: CASGGQENSPLRF.